This TCR beta chain was recorded in a study of regulatory T cells in long-lasting Graves disease. Time point specified: persistent/refractory GD, antithyroid drugs over 5 years with positive TRAb. The authors made the TCR library using RNA they extracted from PBMCs. Peripheral blood, 7 to 9.5 milliliters of it, was drawn into EDTA tubes. The CDR3 is made up of 17 amino acids. The ends lost 0 bases at V and 8 bases at J; junction bases unmatched: 12. CDR1 is MNHEY and CDR2 is SVGEGT in the germline V gene. Arm-PCR of CDR3 regions and iRepertoire HTBI primers were the basis on which TCR beta libraries were built. From the multiplex PCR reads, TCRdb called clonotypes with MiXCR, one entry per CDR3 protein. The sample carries 350,000 to 450,000 distinct CDR3 sequences, around 21% recorded once.

Source: peripheral blood mononuclear cells (PBMCs), taken when the disease was refractory, from a patient treated with antithyroid drugs. The clonotype was recovered from a female donor with Graves disease. This chain uses TRBV6-2 or TRBV6-3 with TRBJ2-1, with 8 positions matching TRBD2. The CDR3: CASSYSRGRTFGDEQFF. For the CDR3, the DNA is TGTGCCAGCAGTTACTCCCGCGGGAGGACATTTGGGGATGAGCAGTTCTTC.